The present T cell receptor (beta chain) was sequenced within a study of cytomegalovirus exposure and HLA in healthy donors. Study outcomes and limitations: As was reported, the classifier diagnosed cytomegalovirus status with high specificity and sensitivity.

Note on this clone: Antigen unknown.

The CDR3 is 12 amino acids. The V gene end was trimmed by 4 bases and the J gene end by 10 bases; junction bases not matched to a gene: 9. Germline assignment: CDR1 SQVTM and CDR2 ANQGSEA. 60 Vbeta and 13 Jbeta primers were used in PCR. TCRdb's table, derived via immunoSEQ multiplex PCR, lists solely in-frame clones and lacks some. The data show some 77,000 clones, with approximately 80% seen just once and approximately 23% held by the top ten. The chain is built from TRBV29-1 and TRBJ2-7, with 8 nucleotides matching TRBD2. The receptor comes from a woman between 45 and 60 years old in good health and CMV-seropositive. The specimen sequenced was PBMCs. As DNA, the CDR3 is TGCAGCGTTGTAGGCCCCGGGGGGGGACAGTACTTC. Residues: CSVVGPGGGQYF.